The 5 T cell receptor beta chains listed next were all sequenced from one sample in a study of T cell changes during pregnancy in multiple sclerosis. Method: immunoSEQ multiplex PCR; TCRdb's copy keeps in-frame clones and lacks some. Among 40,000 to 45,000 clones listed, around 89% were seen once. The sequencing used CD4+ T cells from peripheral blood mononuclear cells, collected in the first trimester of pregnancy. These receptors all stem from a female donor with multiple sclerosis, enrolled in a pregnancy study.

The V and J genes are TRBV6-5 and TRBJ2-1, with TRBD2 identical over 7 bases. Looked up from germline, CDR1 is MNHEY and CDR2 is SVGAGI. The trim removed 2 bases at V and 2 bases at J, leaving 3 bases unmatched. This CDR3 is 15 amino acids long. This CDR3 is CASSYEGGPYNEQFF. The CDR3 nucleotides are TGTGCCAGCAGTTACGAGGGAGGGCCCTACAATGAGCAGTTCTTC.

The chain has TRBV28 and TRBJ2-7; TRBD1 is a possible D gene (5 bases). From germline, CDR1 is MDHEN and CDR2 SYDVKM. The CDR3 runs 13 residues. V gave up 7 bases and J gave up 3 bases, with 13 bases separating them. CDR3 amino acids: CASNPTGYYEQYF. The CDR3 nucleotides read TGTGCCAGCAATCCTACAGGATACTACGAGCAGTACTTC.

This clone was seen only once. This rearrangement joins TRBV7-6 to TRBJ1-3; TRBD1 might be the D (6 bases). The CDR3 runs to 15 residues. V was clipped by 1 base and J by 0 bases, with 7 bases between them. The germline gives CDR1 SGHVS, CDR2 FNYEAQ. The CDR3 protein is CASSLVDSSGNTIYF. For the CDR3, the DNA is TGTGCCAGCAGCTTAGTGGACAGCTCTGGAAACACCATATATTTT.

V is TRBV5-1 and J is TRBJ2-3; TRBD1 aligns across 7 bases. Germline CDR1 and CDR2: SGHRS and YFSETQ. With 0 bases clipped from V and 1 base from J, the junction kept 5 bases outside the gene matches. The CDR3 runs to 16 residues. CDR3 loop: CASSLAGTVGTDTQYF. The CDR3 bases are TGCGCCAGCAGCTTGGCCGGGACAGTTGGCACAGATACGCAGTATTTT.

This rearrangement joins TRBV28 to TRBJ1-1; TRBD1 is a possible D gene (5 bases). The CDR3 covers 13 residues. CDR1 and CDR2 (germline): MDHEN, SYDVKM. V dropped 3 bases and J dropped 5 bases, with 10 bases sitting between them. In DNA form, the CDR3 reads TGTGCCAGCAGTTTCCAGGGATGGACTGAAGCTTTCTTT. It specifies CASSFQGWTEAFF.